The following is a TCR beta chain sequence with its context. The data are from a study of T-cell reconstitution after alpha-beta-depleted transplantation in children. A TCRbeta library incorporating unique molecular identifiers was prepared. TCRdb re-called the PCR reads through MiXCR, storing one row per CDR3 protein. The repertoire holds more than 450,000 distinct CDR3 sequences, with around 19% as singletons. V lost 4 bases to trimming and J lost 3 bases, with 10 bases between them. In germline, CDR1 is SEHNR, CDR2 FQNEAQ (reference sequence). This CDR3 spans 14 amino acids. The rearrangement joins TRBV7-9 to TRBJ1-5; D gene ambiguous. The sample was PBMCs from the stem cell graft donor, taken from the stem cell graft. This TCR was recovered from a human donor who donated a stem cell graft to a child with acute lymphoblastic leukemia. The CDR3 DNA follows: TGTGCCAGCAGCTCGTTTTTAGACAATCAGCCCCAGCATTTT. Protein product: CASSSFLDNQPQHF.